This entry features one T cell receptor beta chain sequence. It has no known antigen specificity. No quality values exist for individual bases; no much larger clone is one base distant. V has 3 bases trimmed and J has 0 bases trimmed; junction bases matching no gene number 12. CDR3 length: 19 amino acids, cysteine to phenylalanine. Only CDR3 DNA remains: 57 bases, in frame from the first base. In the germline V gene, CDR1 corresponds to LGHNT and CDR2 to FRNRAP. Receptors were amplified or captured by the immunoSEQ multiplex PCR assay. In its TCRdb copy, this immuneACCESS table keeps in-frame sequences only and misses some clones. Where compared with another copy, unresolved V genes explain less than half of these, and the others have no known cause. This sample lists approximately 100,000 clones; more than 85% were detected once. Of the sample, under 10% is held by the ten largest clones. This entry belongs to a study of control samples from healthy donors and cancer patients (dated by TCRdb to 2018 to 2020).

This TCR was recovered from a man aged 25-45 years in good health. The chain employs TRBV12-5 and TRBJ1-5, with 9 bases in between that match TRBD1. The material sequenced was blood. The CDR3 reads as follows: CASGFPRSDRGTSNQPQHF. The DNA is TGTGCTAGTGGTTTCCCTAGGAGCGACAGGGGGACTAGCAATCAGCCCCAGCATTTT.